These T cell receptor beta chains were read from a single sample in a study of spatial heterogeneity in lung cancer. TCRdb re-analysed the 5' RACE reads in MiXCR, keeping a single row per CDR3 protein. The table includes several thousand distinct CDR3 sequences, about 3% detected once. Source: normal lung tissue next to the tumor, taken at surgery. These receptors were obtained from a male donor with early-stage non-small cell lung cancer. Each CDR3 is given with its conserved first and last residue. The D gene is left open where the match is weak. Not every row has a clone size; where given, it reads once, few, many or a size class.

CDR3 protein: CSASKRDEQYF; CDR3 DNA: TGCAGTGCTAGTAAACGGGACGAGCAGTACTTC; V gene: TRBV20-1; clone size: medium-sized; J gene: TRBJ2-7; D gene: .
CDR3 protein: CATQSRDTLAKNIQYF; CDR3 DNA: TGTGCCACACAATCCCGGGACACCTTAGCCAAAAACATTCAGTACTTC; V gene: TRBV19; clone size: medium-sized; J gene: TRBJ2-4; D gene: .
CDR3 protein: CASSPFPWTSGVPNIQYF; CDR3 DNA: TGCGCCAGCAGCCCGTTTCCCTGGACTAGCGGGGTTCCAAACATTCAGTACTTC; V gene: TRBV5-1; clone size: many; J gene: TRBJ2-4; D gene: TRBD2
CDR3 protein: CSPPGKANEKLFF; CDR3 DNA: TGCAGCCCGCCGGGGAAAGCTAATGAAAAACTGTTTTTT; V gene: TRBV29-1; clone size: medium-sized; J gene: TRBJ1-4; D gene: .
CDR3 protein: CASSRQGTEKLFF; CDR3 DNA: TGTGCCAGCAGTCGACAGGGGACTGAAAAACTGTTTTTT; V gene: TRBV6-5; clone size: many; J gene: TRBJ1-4; D gene: TRBD1
CDR3 protein: CASRQGIANTGELFF; CDR3 DNA: TGCGCCAGCAGACAGGGGATCGCGAACACCGGGGAGCTGTTTTTT; V gene: TRBV5-1; clone size: many; J gene: TRBJ2-2; D gene: TRBD1
CDR3 protein: CASRNRTANQETQYF; CDR3 DNA: TGTGCCAGCAGAAACAGGACAGCCAACCAAGAGACCCAGTACTTC; V gene: TRBV6-2/TRBV6-3; clone size: many; J gene: TRBJ2-5; D gene: .
CDR3 protein: CASSRNTGELFF; CDR3 DNA: TGTGCCAGCAGTCGGAACACCGGGGAGCTGTTTTTT; V gene: TRBV27; clone size: many; J gene: TRBJ2-2; D gene: .
CDR3 protein: CSVEVEYYGYNF; CDR3 DNA: TGCAGCGTTGAAGTGGAATACTATGGCTACAACTTC; V gene: TRBV29-1; clone size: .; J gene: TRBJ1-2; D gene: .
CDR3 protein: CASSSARGYTF; CDR3 DNA: TGTGCCAGCAGCTCGGCGAGGGGCTACACCTTC; V gene: TRBV9; clone size: medium-sized; J gene: TRBJ1-2; D gene: .
CDR3 protein: CASSWQGSYEQYF; CDR3 DNA: TGTGCCAGCAGTTGGCAGGGGTCCTACGAGCAGTACTTC; V gene: TRBV12-3/TRBV12-4; clone size: medium-sized; J gene: TRBJ2-7; D gene: .
CDR3 protein: CSATVSYNEQFF; CDR3 DNA: TGCAGTGCTACGGTGTCCTACAATGAGCAGTTCTTC; V gene: TRBV20-1; clone size: medium-sized; J gene: TRBJ2-1; D gene: .
CDR3 protein: CASSPTSGYYNEQFF; CDR3 DNA: TGTGCCAGTAGTCCAACTTCCGGATATTACAATGAGCAGTTCTTC; V gene: TRBV19; clone size: many; J gene: TRBJ2-1; D gene: .
CDR3 protein: CASSQDESTGHYEQYF; CDR3 DNA: TGTGCCAGCAGCCAAGATGAAAGCACTGGCCACTACGAGCAGTACTTC; V gene: TRBV4-2; clone size: medium-sized; J gene: TRBJ2-7; D gene: .
CDR3 protein: CSARDLGTYPNIQYF; CDR3 DNA: TGCAGTGCTAGAGACCTAGGGACTTATCCAAACATTCAGTACTTC; V gene: TRBV20-1; clone size: many; J gene: TRBJ2-4; D gene: .
CDR3 protein: CSVGVGNQPQHF; CDR3 DNA: TGCAGTGTGGGGGTTGGTAATCAGCCCCAGCATTTT; V gene: TRBV20-1; clone size: large; J gene: TRBJ1-5; D gene: .
CDR3 protein: CVSSSRSGSEAFF; CDR3 DNA: TGTGTCAGCAGCTCAAGGTCGGGTTCTGAAGCTTTCTTT; V gene: TRBV11-1; clone size: .; J gene: TRBJ1-1; D gene: .
CDR3 protein: CASSYAGHTEAFF; CDR3 DNA: TGTGCCAGCAGTTACGCGGGGCATACTGAAGCTTTCTTT; V gene: TRBV6-2/TRBV6-3; clone size: medium-sized; J gene: TRBJ1-1; D gene: .
CDR3 protein: CASSLGQSNEKLFF; CDR3 DNA: TGTGCCAGCAGCTTAGGACAGTCTAATGAAAAACTGTTTTTT; V gene: TRBV11-2; clone size: medium-sized; J gene: TRBJ1-4; D gene: .
CDR3 protein: CASSQVPASAGELFF; CDR3 DNA: TGCGCCAGCAGCCAAGTCCCCGCATCCGCCGGGGAGCTGTTTTTT; V gene: TRBV4-1; clone size: many; J gene: TRBJ2-2; D gene: .
CDR3 protein: CASRGGTGGGRNTEAFF; CDR3 DNA: TGTGCCAGCAGAGGGGGGACAGGGGGCGGGCGGAACACTGAAGCTTTCTTT; V gene: TRBV12-3/TRBV12-4; clone size: .; J gene: TRBJ1-1; D gene: TRBD1
CDR3 protein: CAIKGEVSTDTQYF; CDR3 DNA: TGTGCCATCAAGGGGGAGGTCAGCACAGATACGCAGTATTTT; V gene: TRBV10-3; clone size: many; J gene: TRBJ2-3; D gene: .
CDR3 protein: CASRPERARTGELFF; CDR3 DNA: TGTGCCAGCAGGCCTGAGCGGGCTCGCACCGGGGAGCTGTTTTTT; V gene: TRBV12-3/TRBV12-4; clone size: many; J gene: TRBJ2-2; D gene: .
CDR3 protein: CSQGRHTDTQYF; CDR3 DNA: TGCAGTCAGGGACGGCACACAGATACGCAGTATTTT; V gene: TRBV20-1; clone size: many; J gene: TRBJ2-3; D gene: .
CDR3 protein: CASSPFRPGTRTDTQYF; CDR3 DNA: TGTGCCAGCAGCCCGTTCCGGCCCGGGACCCGCACAGATACGCAGTATTTT; V gene: TRBV7-8; clone size: many; J gene: TRBJ2-3; D gene: .
CDR3 protein: CASSLVPGETQYF; CDR3 DNA: TGCGCCAGCAGCTTGGTTCCGGGGGAGACCCAGTACTTC; V gene: TRBV5-1; clone size: many; J gene: TRBJ2-5; D gene: .
CDR3 protein: CASSLGTGLTEAFF; CDR3 DNA: TGTGCCAGCAGTTTAGGGACAGGGCTGACTGAAGCTTTCTTT; V gene: TRBV12-3/TRBV12-4; clone size: medium-sized; J gene: TRBJ1-1; D gene: TRBD1
CDR3 protein: CAWGGWGDYGYTF; CDR3 DNA: TGTGCCTGGGGAGGTTGGGGCGACTATGGCTACACCTTC; V gene: TRBV30; clone size: many; J gene: TRBJ1-2; D gene: .
CDR3 protein: CASSVRGTEAFF; CDR3 DNA: TGTGCCAGCAGTGTCCGGGGCACTGAAGCTTTCTTT; V gene: TRBV3-1; clone size: medium-sized; J gene: TRBJ1-1; D gene: .
CDR3 protein: CASSLAACDTQYF; CDR3 DNA: TGTGCCAGCAGCTTAGCCGCCTGCGATACGCAGTATTTT; V gene: TRBV6-5; clone size: .; J gene: TRBJ2-3; D gene: .
CDR3 protein: CASSVDGRVYTEAFF; CDR3 DNA: TGTGCCAGCAGCGTAGACGGTCGGGTATACACTGAAGCTTTCTTT; V gene: TRBV9; clone size: many; J gene: TRBJ1-1; D gene: .
CDR3 protein: CASGLVPDGGTVYNEQFF; CDR3 DNA: TGTGCTAGTGGTTTGGTACCCGATGGGGGGACAGTCTACAATGAGCAGTTCTTC; V gene: TRBV12-5; clone size: many; J gene: TRBJ2-1; D gene: .
CDR3 protein: CASSYRKGQKYQPQHF; CDR3 DNA: TGTGCCAGCAGTTACAGGAAGGGACAGAAATATCAGCCCCAGCATTTT; V gene: TRBV6-5; clone size: medium-sized; J gene: TRBJ1-5; D gene: TRBD1
CDR3 protein: CASTGQQYNEQFF; CDR3 DNA: TGTGCCAGCACGGGACAGCAATACAATGAGCAGTTCTTC; V gene: TRBV2; clone size: many; J gene: TRBJ2-1; D gene: TRBD1
CDR3 protein: CASSPGLAGGYTEAFF; CDR3 DNA: TGCGCCAGCAGCCCGGGACTAGCGGGAGGCTACACTGAAGCTTTCTTT; V gene: TRBV4-1; clone size: many; J gene: TRBJ1-1; D gene: .
CDR3 protein: CSATAGQEAFF; CDR3 DNA: TGCAGTGCTACGGCGGGGCAGGAAGCTTTCTTT; V gene: TRBV20-1; clone size: many; J gene: TRBJ1-1; D gene: .
CDR3 protein: CASSFRDSGDEQFF; CDR3 DNA: TGTGCCAGCAGCTTCCGGGACTCCGGCGATGAGCAGTTCTTC; V gene: TRBV5-6; clone size: few; J gene: TRBJ2-1; D gene: .
CDR3 protein: CSAPNAGGYEQYF; CDR3 DNA: TGCAGTGCGCCGAATGCAGGGGGGTACGAGCAGTACTTC; V gene: TRBV20-1; clone size: medium-sized; J gene: TRBJ2-7; D gene: .
CDR3 protein: CASSQSSYEQYF; CDR3 DNA: TGTGCCAGTAGCCAGAGCTCCTACGAGCAGTACTTC; V gene: TRBV19; clone size: many; J gene: TRBJ2-7; D gene: .
CDR3 protein: CSAPITGAKNIQYF; CDR3 DNA: TGCAGTGCCCCCATCACGGGGGCAAAAAACATTCAGTACTTC; V gene: TRBV20-1; clone size: medium-sized; J gene: TRBJ2-4; D gene: .
CDR3 protein: CASSQDFRTSGANVLTF; CDR3 DNA: TGTGCCAGCAGCCAAGATTTCCGGACCTCTGGGGCCAACGTCCTGACTTTC; V gene: TRBV4-2; clone size: medium-sized; J gene: TRBJ2-6; D gene: .
CDR3 protein: CASRLGSTEAFF; CDR3 DNA: TGTGCCAGTCGGTTGGGGAGCACTGAAGCTTTCTTT; V gene: TRBV19; clone size: medium-sized; J gene: TRBJ1-1; D gene: .
CDR3 protein: CSAAFSSSGGAADTQYF; CDR3 DNA: TGCAGTGCAGCATTCTCCTCTAGCGGGGGGGCTGCGGATACGCAGTATTTT; V gene: TRBV20-1; clone size: medium-sized; J gene: TRBJ2-3; D gene: TRBD2
CDR3 protein: CASSLIRGGNEQFF; CDR3 DNA: TGTGCCAGCAGCTTAATCAGGGGCGGCAATGAGCAGTTCTTC; V gene: TRBV7-2; clone size: many; J gene: TRBJ2-1; D gene: .
CDR3 protein: CSAPAGGNTGELFF; CDR3 DNA: TGCAGTGCGCCCGCAGGGGGCAACACCGGGGAGCTGTTTTTT; V gene: TRBV20-1; clone size: large; J gene: TRBJ2-2; D gene: TRBD1
CDR3 protein: CASCRHVNEKLFF; CDR3 DNA: TGTGCCAGCTGCCGACACGTTAATGAAAAACTGTTTTTT; V gene: TRBV2; clone size: many; J gene: TRBJ1-4; D gene: .
CDR3 protein: CASRSVFEELFF; CDR3 DNA: TGTGCCAGCAGATCCGTGTTCGAGGAGCTGTTTTTT; V gene: TRBV7-9; clone size: medium-sized; J gene: TRBJ2-2; D gene: .
CDR3 protein: CASSQERRFRTDTQYF; CDR3 DNA: TGTGCCAGCAGCCAAGAGAGGAGGTTTCGTACAGATACGCAGTATTTT; V gene: TRBV3-1; clone size: many; J gene: TRBJ2-3; D gene: .
CDR3 protein: CASSGTGDVVEKLFF; CDR3 DNA: TGTGCCAGCAGCGGTACTGGGGACGTGGTGGAAAAACTGTTTTTT; V gene: TRBV14; clone size: medium-sized; J gene: TRBJ1-4; D gene: .
CDR3 protein: CASRATSTDTQYF; CDR3 DNA: TGTGCCAGTAGAGCGACTAGCACAGATACGCAGTATTTT; V gene: TRBV19; clone size: medium-sized; J gene: TRBJ2-3; D gene: .
CDR3 protein: CASSFGDNTDTQYF; CDR3 DNA: TGCGCCAGCAGCTTTGGGGACAACACAGATACGCAGTATTTT; V gene: TRBV5-1; clone size: medium-sized; J gene: TRBJ2-3; D gene: .